Below are 23 T cell receptor beta chains sequenced from a single sample in a study of human T cells and chemical hapten exposure. From the 5' RACE reads, TCRdb called clonotypes with MiXCR, one entry per CDR3 protein. The data show under 150,000 distinct CDR3 sequences, roughly 18% seen once. Before extraction, the whole blood was not fractionated, and total RNA was taken from it. These receptors originate from a human donor in good health.

For the CDR3, the DNA is TGTGCCACCGCCGGGGCACGGACTACCCTTAGCTCCTACAATGAGCAGTTCTTC. It specifies CATAGARTTLSSYNEQFF. This chain uses TRBV2 with TRBJ2-1, with TRBD2 as a possible D gene (6 bases). The CDR3 contains 18 residues. V gave up 10 bases and J gave up 0 bases, with 25 bases separating them. Germline V CDR1 and CDR2: SNHLY, FYNNEI. Drawing the rest from reference TRBV2 and TRBJ2-1, the complete variable domain is EPEVTQTPSHQVTQMGQEVILRCVPISNHLYFYWYRQILGQKVEFLVSFYNNEISEKSEIFDDQFSVERPDGSNFTLKIRSTKLEDSAMYFCATAGARTTLSSYNEQFFGPGTRLTVL.

The chain has TRBV9 and TRBJ1-4; D not resolved. Trimming pared 0 bases from V and 6 bases from J, leaving 6 bases between. Germline V gene sequence: CDR1 SGDLS, CDR2 YYNGEE. The CDR3 runs 13 residues. The chain's CDR3 is CASSVGIDEKLFF. Here the CDR3 DNA reads TGTGCCAGCAGCGTAGGGATTGATGAAAAACTGTTTTTT.

This clonotype has a handful of counts. The CDR3 DNA sequence: TGTGCCAGCAGCTCGTTCTGGACAGGGGGCCGCGATGGCTACACCTTC. Translation: CASSSFWTGGRDGYTF. The chain combines TRBV9 with TRBJ1-2, with 11 bases identical to TRBD1. Germline values: CDR1 SGDLS, CDR2 YYNGEE. This CDR3 region has 16 residues. The ends lost 4 bases at V and 6 bases at J; junction bases unmatched: 11.

J is TRBJ2-1 and V is TRBV30, with 7 bases that match TRBD2. This CDR3 region has 14 residues. The V gene's germline CDR1 is GTSNPN and CDR2 SVGIG (reference sequence). V was pared by 4 bases and J by 9 bases, with 12 bases of the junction left unmatched. This CDR3 reads CAWTVSGQHIEQFF. In DNA form, the CDR3 reads TGTGCCTGGACGGTTAGCGGGCAGCATATTGAGCAGTTCTTC.

The chain is built from TRBV29-1 and TRBJ2-1; 10 nucleotides line up with TRBD2. Germline CDR1 is SQVTM and CDR2 is ANQGSEA. This CDR3 is 18 amino acids long. The V segment lost 2 bases and the J segment 4 bases; nucleotides outside the gene matches: 14. CDR3 in DNA: TGCAGCGTTGAAAGACAATCAAGCATGGGACTAGCGTACAATGAGCAGTTCTTC. It encodes CSVERQSSMGLAYNEQFF.

This clonotype appeared many times. V gene TRBV28 combines with J gene TRBJ2-7, with TRBD2 as a possible D gene (5 bases). This CDR3 contains 12 residues. Trimming took off 3 bases at V and 3 bases at J, with 6 bases between the two ends. The germline gives CDR1 MDHEN, CDR2 SYDVKM. CDR3 nucleotide sequence: TGTGCCAGCAGTTTTGAGGGCTACGAGCAGTACTTC. Protein product: CASSFEGYEQYF.

This clonotype was counted only a few times. This chain uses TRBV4-1 with TRBJ1-5; D is undetermined. V was trimmed by 4 bases and J by 3 bases, leaving 7 bases between them. The CDR3 contains 13 residues. The V gene's germline CDR1 is MGHRA and CDR2 YSYEKL. In DNA form, the CDR3 reads TGCGCCAGCAGCCCGGGCCTCAATCAGCCCCAGCATTTT. This gives the protein CASSPGLNQPQHF.

This clonotype appeared a single time. The chain carries TRBV27 and TRBJ2-5, with D perhaps being TRBD1 or TRBD2 (5 bases each). The length of the CDR3 is 15 residues. Trimming shortened V by 3 bases and J by 0 bases, and 11 bases separated the two germline ends. Germline values: CDR1 MNHEY, CDR2 SMNVEV (reference sequence). CDR3 in DNA: TGTGCCAGCAGTTTGGGACGAAGGTACCAAGAGACCCAGTACTTC. This encodes CASSLGRRYQETQYF.

The chain carries TRBV23-1 and TRBJ2-1; TRBD1 might be the D (7 bases). TRBV23-1 is classed as an ORF, of uncertain function. The CDR3 loop spans 15 amino acids. V was trimmed by 4 bases and J by 1 base, leaving 11 bases between them. The CDR3 loop reads CASSPQGRSYNEQFF. Written as DNA, the CDR3 is TGCGCCAGCAGTCCACAGGGGAGGTCCTACAATGAGCAGTTCTTC.

The table lists this clonotype with a few counts. The CDR3 bases are TGCAGCGTTGGGGTAATCCAGGGGGCCGGCGAGCAGTACTTC. Translation gives CSVGVIQGAGEQYF. The rearrangement uses TRBV29-1 and TRBJ2-7; 8 bases agree with TRBD1. The CDR3 totals 14 residues. Germline CDR1 SQVTM, CDR2 ANQGSEA. V trimming: 4 bases; J trimming: 6 bases; junction bases outside the gene matches: 11.

This clonotype was seen only a few times. V and J are TRBV27 and TRBJ1-1; unclear D gene. The V end was cut by 5 bases, the J end by 0 bases, with 13 bases between. The CDR3 is 15 residues long. The V gene's germline CDR1 is MNHEY and CDR2 SMNVEV (reference sequence). As DNA, the CDR3 is TGTGCCAGCAGTCCCCTTCTCCTCCTGAACACTGAAGCTTTCTTT. Its protein is CASSPLLLLNTEAFF.

The gene calls are TRBV9 and TRBJ2-5, with a weak D call TRBD2 (6 bases). V shed 4 bases and J shed 1 base, with 11 bases lying between them. The CDR3 length is 14 residues. CDR1 is SGDLS and CDR2 is YYNGEE in the germline V gene. The CDR3 here is CASSYGGTQETQYF. The CDR3 nucleotides are TGTGCCAGCAGCTACGGAGGGACCCAAGAGACCCAGTACTTC.

This clonotype was found a few times. This rearrangement joins TRBV29-1 to TRBJ1-2, with D perhaps matching TRBD1 (6 bases). There are 14 residues in the CDR3. V was pared by 6 bases and J by 4 bases, with 18 bases between. Germline CDR1 is SQVTM and CDR2 is ANQGSEA. The CDR3, as DNA: TGCAGCGTCCCGTTGGACGGGGGCGCCTATGGCTACACCTTC. Translating it yields CSVPLDGGAYGYTF.

A few counts support this clonotype. DNA of the CDR3: TGCAGTGCCTATAGGGGCACAGATACGCAGTATTTT. It is translated as CSAYRGTDTQYF. The chain couples TRBV20-1 to TRBJ2-3, with D unresolved. Per the germline V gene, CDR1 is DFQATT and CDR2 is SNEGSKA (reference sequence). Trimming removed 6 bases at V and 1 base at J, with 8 bases between. The CDR3 has 12 residues.

This clonotype was counted a few times. The rearrangement joins TRBV6-5 to TRBJ1-5, with D uncertain. V dropped 4 bases and J dropped 0 bases, with 10 bases sitting between them. The CDR3 has 15 residues. From germline, CDR1 is MNHEY and CDR2 SVGAGI. CDR3 coding DNA: TGTGCCAGCAGTTGGGAGAGAAATAGCAATCAGCCCCAGCATTTT. It specifies CASSWERNSNQPQHF.

The chain combines TRBV5-4 with TRBJ2-2; possible D gene TRBD1, 7 bases. V lost 3 bases, J lost 5 bases, and 14 bases lay in between. CDR3 length equals 15 residues. Germline V gene data show CDR1 as SGHNT and CDR2 as YYREEE (reference sequence). The CDR3 coding sequence is TGTGCCAGCAGCTGGGACCCAGGGGGGACCGGGGAGCTGTTTTTT. As protein: CASSWDPGGTGELFF. The full variable domain, rest sourced from reference TRBV5-4 and TRBJ2-2, is ETGVTQSPTHLIKTRGQQVTLRCSSQSGHNTVSWYQQALGQGPQFIFQYYREEENGRGNFPPRFSGLQFPNYSSELNVNALELDDSALYLCASSWDPGGTGELFFGEGSRLTVL.

J is TRBJ1-2 and V is TRBV30; possible D gene TRBD1, 6 bases. V shed 0 bases and J shed 0 bases, with 17 bases lying between them. The CDR3 totals 17 residues. Germline V gene sequence: CDR1 GTSNPN, CDR2 SVGIG (reference sequence). CDR3 loop: CAWSVRGAPFPNYGYTF. CDR3 nucleotides: TGTGCCTGGAGTGTACGGGGGGCCCCTTTCCCTAACTATGGCTACACCTTC.

The table lists this clonotype with a few counts. CDR3 DNA sequence: TGTGCCAGCAGCAAAGCGGCTTACGAGCAGTACTTC. Translating it yields CASSKAAYEQYF. The chain is built from TRBV21-1 and TRBJ2-7. TRBV21-1 is a recognized pseudogene. The CDR3 is made up of 12 amino acids.

The V and J genes are TRBV5-5 and TRBJ1-1; D is uncertain. CDR1 is SGHKS, CDR2 YYEKEE, per germline (reference sequence). The CDR3 has 12 amino acids. Trimming left V 3 bases short and J 3 bases short, with 6 bases between. CDR3 DNA sequence: TGTGCCAGCAGCTGGGGTTACACTGAAGCTTTCTTT. Translation gives CASSWGYTEAFF.

The rearrangement joins TRBV12-3 or TRBV12-4 to TRBJ1-6; TRBD1 agrees at 9 bases. CDR3 length: 16 residues. V was clipped by 6 bases and J by 10 bases; unmatched bases: 13. The CDR3 coding sequence is TGTGCCAGCAGAACCGGGACAGGGAGGGTAAACTCACCCCTCCACTTT. Amino acid sequence: CASRTGTGRVNSPLHF.

V is TRBV28 and J is TRBJ2-2; no reliable D call. V dropped 7 bases and J dropped 7 bases, with 13 bases sitting between them. The CDR3 runs to 13 residues. CDR1 is MDHEN and CDR2 is SYDVKM in the germline V gene. DNA of the CDR3: TGTGCCAGCACACTGATGGTGTTCGGGGAGCTGTTTTTT. It translates to CASTLMVFGELFF.

This clonotype was recorded only once. The chain joins TRBV12-3 or TRBV12-4 to TRBJ2-5; TRBD2 agrees at 14 bases. This CDR3 contains 17 residues. J was trimmed by 5 bases and V by 4 bases; bases with no gene match: 9. DNA for the CDR3: TGTGCCAGCAGTTCCACCGCCGGGACTAGCGGGAGTGAGACCCAGTACTTC. Residues: CASSSTAGTSGSETQYF.

This clonotype showed up just a few times. The chain uses TRBV20-1 and TRBJ1-5; D ambiguous. Between the trimmed V and J ends, which lost 0 bases and 0 bases, there was a span of 6 bases. Germline values: CDR1 DFQATT, CDR2 SNEGSKA (reference sequence). The CDR3 has 14 residues. The CDR3 region is CSARDRNSNQPQHF. The CDR3 bases are TGCAGTGCTAGAGACCGAAATAGCAATCAGCCCCAGCATTTT.